The 20 T cell receptor beta chains reported below all come from one sample, sequenced in a study of a mutant IDH1 vaccine in newly diagnosed glioma. These TCRs are of unknown antigen specificity. Regarding time point: week 35, safety follow-up. A 20-mer mutant IDH1 peptide at 300 ug was injected subcutaneously with topical imiquimod. Using immunoSEQ multiplex PCR, the repertoire was profiled, and TCRdb retains in-frame clones only, with some absent. The sample yields tens of thousands of clones, less than 90% seen once. The sample consisted of PBMCs, taken from a glioma patient whose treatment included an IDH1 peptide vaccine. The source of these receptors is a man aged 25 to 40 with glioma.

In DNA, the CDR3 is TGCGCCAGCAGCTTCGAAGGGAACTATGGCTACACCTTC. Translated: CASSFEGNYGYTF. The chain is built from TRBV5-1 and TRBJ1-2; the D is unclear. The CDR3 covers 13 residues. The ends were cut back, 2 bases at V and 2 bases at J, with 7 bases in the middle. Germline V gives CDR1 SGHRS, CDR2 YFSETQ.

The chain carries TRBV4-2 and TRBJ1-2; D not certain. The CDR3 length is 15 residues. Trimming removed 4 bases at V and 5 bases at J, with 17 bases between. In germline, CDR1 is LGHNA, CDR2 YNFKEQ. CDR3 loop: CASSPSETVGYGYTF. The CDR3, as DNA: TGTGCCAGCAGCCCTAGTGAAACCGTGGGATATGGCTACACCTTC.

The V and J genes are TRBV7-9 and TRBJ1-5; 7 bases align to TRBD1. There are 14 residues in the CDR3. J gave up 5 bases and V 5 bases, and 6 bases lay outside the gene matches. CDR1 is SEHNR and CDR2 is FQNEAQ in the germline V gene (reference sequence). CDR3 sequence reads: CASSPVGTDQPQHF. CDR3 nucleotides: TGTGCCAGCAGCCCTGTAGGGACAGATCAGCCCCAGCATTTT.

The chain combines TRBV10-3 with TRBJ2-1; 7 bases align to TRBD1. The CDR3 runs to 12 residues. The germline V gene has CDR1 ENHRY and CDR2 SYGVKD. The J segment lost 4 bases and the V segment lost 11 bases, leaving 5 bases of the junction unmatched. CDR3 sequence (DNA): TGTGCCCCCGGGACAGCTTACAATGAGCAGTTCTTC. Residues: CAPGTAYNEQFF.

The V call is TRBV6-1, the J call TRBJ1-2; unclear D gene. Trimming pared 1 base from V and 1 base from J, leaving 4 bases between. Germline loops: CDR1 MNHNS, CDR2 SASEGT. The CDR3 loop spans 13 amino acids. CDR3 nucleotide sequence: TGTGCCAGCAGTGAAGAGTTTAACTATGGCTACACCTTC. This sequence encodes CASSEEFNYGYTF.

This chain connects TRBV7-9 to TRBJ2-2; D is uncertain. This CDR3 is 12 amino acids long. The V and J ends lost 3 bases and 1 base respectively, with 0 bases between them. The germline V gene encodes CDR1 SEHNR and CDR2 FQNEAQ (reference sequence). This CDR3 is CASSLNTGELFF. The CDR3 DNA is TGTGCCAGCAGCTTGAACACCGGGGAGCTGTTTTTT.

The chain joins TRBV2 to TRBJ2-4; unclear D gene. Germline CDR1 and CDR2: SNHLY and FYNNEI. The CDR3 is made up of 14 amino acids. Trimming cost V 1 base and J 6 bases, with 10 bases left between them. Written as DNA, the CDR3 is TGTGCCAGCAGTGAAGTTGGTCAGAGAAACATTCAGTACTTC. Its translation: CASSEVGQRNIQYF.

The gene calls are TRBV6-5 and TRBJ2-3; tentative D call: TRBD1 (6 bases). The CDR3 covers 15 residues. Trimming removed 8 bases from V and 0 bases from J, with 15 bases in between. Germline CDR1 MNHEY, CDR2 SVGAGI. The CDR3 bases are TGTGCCAGCCGACCACGGACAGCTAGCACAGATACGCAGTATTTT. It is translated as CASRPRTASTDTQYF.

This clone was detected only a few times. The CDR3 here is CASSETDLALHF. The CDR3 region has the DNA TGTGCCAGCAGTGAAACGGATCTCGCCCTCCACTTT. The V gene is TRBV6-1, the J gene TRBJ1-6; no reliable D call. Germline V gene lookup returns CDR1 MNHNS and CDR2 SASEGT. The CDR3 loop spans 12 amino acids. Trimming took 2 bases from V and 14 from J, leaving 10 bases between them.

The gene calls are TRBV4-1 and TRBJ2-7; 7 positions match TRBD1. The CDR3 runs 15 residues. V was pared by 4 bases and J by 2 bases, with 8 bases of the junction left unmatched. The germline gives CDR1 MGHRA, CDR2 YSYEKL. The CDR3 is CASSPSTGITYEQYF. In DNA form, the CDR3 reads TGCGCCAGCAGCCCCTCGACAGGGATAACCTACGAGCAGTACTTC.

The rearrangement links TRBV2 to TRBJ1-6; no definite D call. The CDR3 spans 12 residues. The germline V and J ends were trimmed by 4 bases and 8 bases, with 6 bases remaining between them. CDR1 and CDR2 (germline): SNHLY, FYNNEI. The CDR3, as DNA: TGTGCCAGCAGTGCGGTTTATTCACCCCTCCACTTT. The encoded protein is CASSAVYSPLHF. Filled out from reference TRBV2 and TRBJ1-6, the complete variable domain reads EPEVTQTPSHQVTQMGQEVILRCVPISNHLYFYWYRQILGQKVEFLVSFYNNEISEKSEIFDDQFSVERPDGSNFTLKIRSTKLEDSAMYFCASSAVYSPLHFGNGTRLTVT.

The gene calls are TRBV11-2 and TRBJ1-5; D is unresolved. The V gene's germline CDR1 is SGHAT and CDR2 FQNNGV. CDR3 length: 13 amino acids. With 2 bases removed from V and 4 bases from J, the gap between germline ends came to 6 bases. CDR3 sequence reads: CASSLTGNQPQHF. In DNA, the CDR3 is TGTGCCAGCAGCTTAACTGGAAATCAGCCCCAGCATTTT.

The CDR3 nucleotides are TGCGCCAGCAGCCAAAGCGATCGGGGGAGGAACACCATATATTTT. Amino acid sequence: CASSQSDRGRNTIYF. The chain links TRBV4-1 to TRBJ1-3; tentative D call: TRBD1 (5 bases). Looked up from germline, CDR1 is MGHRA and CDR2 is YSYEKL. Trimming pared 2 bases from V and 7 bases from J, leaving 15 bases between. This CDR3 is built from 15 residues.

About this clone: Mismatch with germline at one junction end may stem from a read error. The V gene is TRBV20-1, the J gene TRBJ2-5, with 12 bases identical to TRBD2. The germline V gene has CDR1 DFQATT and CDR2 SNEGSKA (reference sequence). CDR3 length equals 10 residues. The CDR3 spells CSVGLAGLHF. In nucleotides, the CDR3 is TGCAGTGTTGGACTAGCGGGGCTACACTTC.

This clone was detected once. V gene TRBV28 combines with J gene TRBJ1-3; 10 nucleotides match TRBD1. V trimming: 7 bases; J trimming: 2 bases; junction bases outside the gene matches: 5. CDR1 MDHEN and CDR2 SYDVKM come from the germline V gene. This CDR3 region has 15 residues. CDR3 DNA sequence: TGTGCCAGCATCTCCGACAGGGGGCCTGGAAACACCATATATTTT. This encodes CASISDRGPGNTIYF.

The rearrangement links TRBV4-1 to TRBJ1-1; D is unresolved. Trimming shortened V by 4 bases and J by 4 bases, and 13 bases separated the two germline ends. Germline CDR1 reads MGHRA; CDR2 reads YSYEKL. CDR3 length: 14 amino acids. DNA of the CDR3: TGCGCCAGCAGCCCCCGGCGGACGGGCACTGAAGCTTTCTTT. This gives the protein CASSPRRTGTEAFF.

The chain is built from TRBV5-6 and TRBJ1-4; D possibly corresponds to TRBD1 (6 bases). The germline V gene has CDR1 SGHDT and CDR2 YYEEEE. The CDR3 sequence is 14 residues long. Trimming removed 6 bases from V and 8 bases from J, with 17 bases in between. The CDR3 region has the DNA TGTGCCAGCACCGTTACAGGGTTTCAAGAAAAACTGTTTTTT. Translation gives CASTVTGFQEKLFF.

A few counts support this clone. The chain has TRBV7-9 and TRBJ1-1; D not resolved. Germline V lookup: CDR1 SEHNR, CDR2 FQNEAQ (reference sequence). The CDR3 length is 12 residues. The germline V and J ends were trimmed by 5 bases and 3 bases, with 7 bases remaining between them. Here the CDR3 DNA reads TGTGCCAGCAGCCCCGCGGACACTGAAGCTTTCTTT. Residues: CASSPADTEAFF.

This clone was counted once. The chain carries TRBV4-2 and TRBJ2-1; tentative D call: TRBD1 (6 bases). Trimming left V 2 bases short and J 8 bases short, with 13 bases between. The CDR3 length is 14 residues. Per the germline V gene, CDR1 is LGHNA and CDR2 is YNFKEQ. The CDR3 loop is CASSQPTGMDEQFF. CDR3 coding DNA: TGTGCCAGCAGCCAACCCACAGGGATGGATGAGCAGTTCTTC.

The chain is built from TRBV5-1 and TRBJ2-7; TRBD1 aligns across 8 bases. The CDR3 extends over 15 amino acids. After removal of 0 bases from V and 2 bases from J, the junction contained 4 bases not matched to a gene. The germline gives CDR1 SGHRS, CDR2 YFSETQ. The CDR3 loop reads CASSLGGTGAYEQYF. The CDR3 region has the DNA TGCGCCAGCAGCTTGGGTGGGACAGGAGCCTACGAGCAGTACTTC.